This note documents a single T cell receptor (beta chain) sequence. Its specificity is unknown. Multiplex touch-down PCR with TRB-A/B primers amplified rearranged V-D-J TRB sequences. TCRdb independently ran MiXCR on the multiplex PCR reads; one entry per CDR3 protein. Of fewer than 15,000 distinct CDR3 sequences listed, roughly 36% are singletons. The CDR3 spans 15 residues. Trimming stripped 4 bases from V and 5 bases from J, with 15 bases between. Germline-derived CDR1 and CDR2 are ENHRY and SYGVKD. This sample was included in a study of T cell repertoires in aging, cancer and after chemotherapy. In the study overall: The whole study produced a dataset of several million TCR reads.

Study-level findings and limits: Median generation probability rose over the chemotherapy interval in each cancer cohort, suggesting rebound thymic output.

Amplification of TCR beta used genomic DNA extracted from peripheral blood. The sequenced sample was blood. The receptor comes from a human donor in good health. The donor label of this sample is uncertain. The chain combines TRBV10-3 with TRBJ1-5, with a weak D call TRBD1 (5 bases). The CDR3 DNA sequence: TGTGCCATCAGTGGTGGGGGAACCGGGGATCAGCCCCAGCATTTT. It translates to CAISGGGTGDQPQHF.